A single sample is the source of the 16 T cell receptor beta chains below, sequenced in a study of shared clonotypes between healthy human individuals. Repertoires were generated with immunoSEQ multiplex PCR, while TCRdb's copy carries only in-frame clones and drops some. The table records about 690,000 clones, roughly 91% of them present only once. The sample was memory CD8+ T cells from PBMCs. Subset indicated: CD45RO+ cells pooled with CCR7-negative TemRA cells. These receptors were obtained from a man younger than 30 in good health. Some clones in this sample may be carry-over from other donors' samples.

This clone was recorded a few times. The V gene is TRBV28, the J gene TRBJ1-5; TRBD1 aligns across 7 bases. The length of the CDR3 is 15 residues. The V and J ends lost 4 bases and 6 bases, in that order; junction bases with no gene match: 9. Germline loops: CDR1 MDHEN, CDR2 SYDVKM. CDR3 region: CASSSRQGEVQPQHF. For the CDR3, the DNA is TGTGCCAGCAGTTCCCGACAGGGAGAGGTTCAGCCCCAGCATTTT.

The V and J genes are TRBV25-1 and TRBJ2-3, with D hard to call. Germline values: CDR1 MGHDK, CDR2 SYGVNS. CDR3 length equals 13 residues. The V and J ends lost 0 bases and 5 bases respectively, with 6 bases between them. The CDR3 reads CASSEYKRDTQYF. The CDR3 nucleotides are TGTGCCAGCAGTGAATATAAGAGAGATACGCAGTATTTT. Full variable domain (missing parts from reference TRBV25-1 and TRBJ2-3): EADIYQTPRYLVIGTGKKITLECSQTMGHDKMYWYQQDPGMELHLIHYSYGVNSTEKGDLSSESTVSRIRTEHFPLTLESARPSHTSQYLCASSEYKRDTQYFGPGTRLTVL.

The chain has TRBV29-1 and TRBJ2-2; D is perhaps TRBD2 (5 bases). V lost 5 bases and J 3 bases, leaving 22 bases between the germline ends. This CDR3 has 17 amino acids. Germline V gene sequence: CDR1 SQVTM, CDR2 ANQGSEA. The DNA of the CDR3 is TGCAGCGTTCGCCTAACAACTGGGGAGACCGACACCGGGGAGCTGTTTTTT. Translated, it gives CSVRLTTGETDTGELFF.

V usage is TRBV4-1 and J usage is TRBJ2-3, with D possibly being TRBD2 (6 bases). Trimming removed 3 bases from V and 8 bases from J, with 21 bases in between. The CDR3 sequence is 16 residues long. Germline V lookup: CDR1 MGHRA, CDR2 YSYEKL. The CDR3 sequence is CASSQTGGRGFGTQYF. CDR3 bases: TGCGCCAGCAGCCAGACTGGGGGTCGGGGGTTTGGTACGCAGTATTTT.

This rearrangement joins TRBV7-2 to TRBJ2-2; D is possibly TRBD2 (5 bases). This CDR3 has 15 amino acids. V was cut by 5 bases and J by 7 bases, with 17 bases left in between. Germline CDR1 is SGHTA and CDR2 is FQGNSA. The CDR3 here is CASSRGLVLGGELFF. CDR3 coding DNA: TGTGCCAGCAGCCGCGGACTCGTTTTGGGCGGGGAGCTGTTTTTT.

The chain combines TRBV5-1 with TRBJ2-7, with D hard to call. Trimming cost V 7 bases and J 2 bases, with 13 bases left between them. Germline V CDR1 and CDR2: SGHRS, YFSETQ. This CDR3 has 13 amino acids. The CDR3 region has the DNA TGCGCCAGCGGTCGAGACGGAGCCTACGAGCAGTACTTC. Residues: CASGRDGAYEQYF.

The V gene is TRBV4-1, the J gene TRBJ1-1; D is perhaps TRBD1 (6 bases). With 4 bases removed from V and 0 bases from J, the gap between germline ends came to 12 bases. The CDR3 totals 15 residues. Germline lookup yields CDR1 MGHRA and CDR2 YSYEKL. DNA of the CDR3: TGCGCCAGCAGCCCCAGGGGCCTGTTGAACACTGAAGCTTTCTTT. It specifies CASSPRGLLNTEAFF.

The gene calls are TRBV11-2 and TRBJ2-7; 7 bases match TRBD1. Germline lookup yields CDR1 SGHAT and CDR2 FQNNGV. The J segment lost 5 bases and the V segment lost 7 bases, leaving 8 bases of the junction unmatched. The CDR3 extends over 13 amino acids. The CDR3 DNA sequence: TGTGCCAGCAATCTCAACAGGGGTCACGAGCAGTACTTC. This translates into CASNLNRGHEQYF. The variable domain in full, with the rest retrieved from reference TRBV11-2 and TRBJ2-7, is EAGVAQSPRYKIIEKRQSVAFWCNPISGHATLYWYQQILGQGPKLLIQFQNNGVVDDSQLPKDRFSAERLKGVDSTLKIQPAKLEDSAVYLCASNLNRGHEQYFGPGTRLTVT.

This chain uses TRBV10-3 with TRBJ2-7; 9 positions match TRBD2. CDR3 length: 15 residues. Germline CDR1 ENHRY, CDR2 SYGVKD. V lost 2 bases and J lost 6; bases outside the gene matches: 8. The CDR3 nucleotides read TGTGCCATCAGTGAGAGCCTAGCGGGGCGATCCGAGCAGTACTTC. This gives the protein CAISESLAGRSEQYF.

The gene calls are TRBV7-3 and TRBJ2-1; 8 nucleotides agree with TRBD2. This CDR3 is 15 amino acids long. V shed 0 bases, J shed 8 bases, and the junction held 6 bases outside the gene matches. The germline V gene encodes CDR1 SGHTA and CDR2 FQGTGA. The CDR3 is CASSLTVGAGDEQFF. The CDR3 nucleotides are TGTGCCAGCAGCTTAACTGTGGGAGCGGGGGATGAGCAGTTCTTC. The full variable domain, with the rest looked up from reference TRBV7-3 and TRBJ2-1, is GAGVSQTPSNKVTEKGKYVELRCDPISGHTALYWYRQSLGQGPEFLIYFQGTGAADDSGLPNDRFFAVRPEGSVSTLKIQRTERGDSAVYLCASSLTVGAGDEQFFGPGTRLTVL.

The rearrangement uses TRBV10-2 and TRBJ1-4, with D tentatively TRBD1 (6 bases). The CDR3 contains 15 residues. V shed 5 bases and J shed 8 bases, with 18 bases lying between them. Germline V gives CDR1 WSHSY, CDR2 SAAADI. CDR3 in DNA: TGCGCCAGCAGTCCGACAAGGCGTGGGGGCGAAAAACTGTTTTTT. Its translation: CASSPTRRGGEKLFF.

V and J are TRBV27 and TRBJ2-5; the D gene is possibly TRBD2 (7 bases). Germline V lookup: CDR1 MNHEY, CDR2 SMNVEV (reference sequence). This CDR3 has 16 residues. Trimming cost V 5 bases and J 5 bases, with 21 bases left between them. The CDR3 reads CASSLWGGQVGETQYF. Here the CDR3 DNA reads TGTGCCAGCAGTCTTTGGGGGGGGCAAGTCGGGGAGACCCAGTACTTC.

This clone appeared a single time. V usage is TRBV6-6 and J usage is TRBJ1-2; 7 bases agree with TRBD1. The CDR3 is made up of 14 amino acids. Per germline, CDR1 MNHNY and CDR2 SVGAGI (reference sequence). The ends lost 5 bases at V and 2 bases at J; junction bases unmatched: 5. The CDR3, as DNA: TGTGCCAGCAGTCCTATGACAGGGAACTATGGCTACACCTTC. It yields the protein CASSPMTGNYGYTF.

A note on this clone: The same CDR3 can be traced to other DNA sequences in this sample. This chain links TRBV6-5 with TRBJ2-7, with D possibly being TRBD1 (5 bases). The CDR3 contains 13 residues. Germline V gene sequence: CDR1 MNHEY, CDR2 SVGAGI. Between the trimmed V and J ends, which lost 2 bases and 0 bases, there was a span of 5 bases. In DNA form, the CDR3 reads TGTGCCAGCAGTTACGACAGCTCCTACGAGCAGTACTTC. Translated: CASSYDSSYEQYF.

V is TRBV5-6 and J is TRBJ1-4; D call uncertain. From germline, CDR1 is SGHDT and CDR2 YYEEEE. V dropped 0 bases and J dropped 7 bases, with 10 bases sitting between them. The CDR3 runs to 14 residues. The DNA of the CDR3 is TGTGCCAGCAGCTTGGCCGGCCTAGGTGAAAAACTGTTTTTT. This sequence encodes CASSLAGLGEKLFF.

The V gene is TRBV28, the J gene TRBJ1-4; D possibly corresponds to TRBD1 (5 bases). V was pared by 2 bases and J by 7 bases, with 17 bases between. The germline V gene encodes CDR1 MDHEN and CDR2 SYDVKM. The CDR3 has 16 residues. CDR3 residues: CASSLGWGGLSEKLFF. CDR3 nucleotides: TGTGCCAGCAGTTTAGGGTGGGGGGGATTAAGTGAAAAACTGTTTTTT.